The rows below give T cell receptor beta chains drawn from one sample of a study of Tregs in tolerant kidney transplant recipients. TCRdb keeps only in-frame clones here, not all; method: immunoSEQ multiplex PCR. The sample holds tens of thousands of clones, 75% to 95% seen once. The sample consisted of CD4+ T cells from blood (PBMCs), taken 24 months after the transplant. These receptors all stem from a human patient who received a combined kidney and bone marrow transplant. Some of the T cells may derive from the graft donor. CDR3s include the opening cysteine and the closing phenylalanine or tryptophan. Each record gives: V gene, J gene, D gene, clone size, CDR3 protein, CDR3 DNA. D genes are given only for firm matches. Part of the rows lack a size; the others show once, few, many or a class for expanded clones.

TRBV2	TRBJ2-1	-	-	CASSEGGGEQFF	TGTGCCAGCAGTGAAGGGGGGGGCGAGCAGTTCTTC
TRBV6-5	TRBJ1-3	TRBD1	-	CASSSSLQGSGNTIYF	TGTGCCAGCAGTTCAAGTTTACAGGGGTCTGGAAACACCATATATTTT
TRBV5-4	TRBJ2-1	TRBD2	-	CASSTGVAGNNEQFF	TGTGCCAGTAGCACTGGAGTAGCGGGGAACAATGAGCAGTTCTTC
TRBV30	TRBJ2-1	-	-	CAWSQSAWQFF	TGTGCCTGGAGTCAGAGCGCGTGGCAGTTCTTC
TRBV10-3	TRBJ2-6	TRBD1	-	CAISGPGQGVNGANVLTF	TGTGCCATCAGTGGTCCGGGACAGGGGGTAAATGGGGCCAACGTCCTGACTTTC
TRBV7-2	TRBJ2-7	-	-	CASSLSRGEYEQYF	TGTGCCAGCAGCTTATCCAGGGGAGAGTACGAGCAGTACTTC
TRBV28	TRBJ2-4	-	-	CASSPGGSGANIQYF	TGTGCCAGCAGCCCAGGAGGTTCAGGGGCGAACATTCAGTACTTC
TRBV7-2	TRBJ2-7	TRBD2	-	CASSSQLAGSSYEQYF	TGTGCCAGCAGCTCCCAACTAGCGGGCAGCTCCTACGAGCAGTACTTC
TRBV7-2	TRBJ2-3	TRBD1	-	CASSLVLGTVTDTQYF	TGTGCCAGCAGCTTAGTTTTGGGGACAGTCACAGATACGCAGTATTTT
TRBV5-1	TRBJ2-7	TRBD2	-	CASSAALAGGSYEQYF	TGCGCCAGCAGCGCCGCACTAGCGGGAGGTTCCTACGAGCAGTACTTC
TRBV18	TRBJ2-1	TRBD1	once	CASSPAYRGSYNEQFF	TGTGCCAGCTCACCCGCCTACAGGGGCTCCTACAATGAGCAGTTCTTC
TRBV7-2	TRBJ2-7	TRBD2	-	CASSLGRAGVGEQYF	TGTGCCAGCAGCTTAGGTCGCGCGGGGGTGGGGGAGCAGTACTTC
TRBV5-6	TRBJ2-3	-	once	CASSPHPSTDTQYF	TGTGCCAGCAGCCCACATCCAAGCACAGATACGCAGTATTTT
TRBV5-1	TRBJ2-5	-	-	CASSLAVRKETQYF	TGCGCCAGCAGCTTGGCCGTCAGGAAAGAGACCCAGTACTTC
TRBV28	TRBJ1-5	-	-	CASSFSGLDQPQHF	TGTGCCAGCAGTTTTTCAGGGTTGGATCAGCCCCAGCATTTT
TRBV18	TRBJ2-7	-	-	CASSPGLAGDGEQYF	TGTGCCAGCTCACCAGGCTTGGCAGGGGATGGCGAGCAGTACTTC
TRBV2	TRBJ2-7	-	few	CASTRNGGGSGEQYF	TGTGCCAGCACGAGGAATGGCGGTGGCTCGGGAGAGCAGTACTTC
TRBV7-9	TRBJ2-7	TRBD1	-	CASSKRGPRTGSYEQYF	TGTGCCAGCAGCAAGAGGGGTCCAAGGACAGGGTCCTACGAGCAGTACTTC
TRBV14	TRBJ1-2	TRBD1	-	CASSQGRQGILHGYTF	TGTGCCAGCAGCCAAGGGCGACAGGGTATCCTTCATGGCTACACCTTC
TRBV12-5	TRBJ2-4	TRBD2	-	CASGWGGRDIQYF	TGTGCTAGTGGTTGGGGGGGTCGGGACATTCAGTACTTC
TRBV6-4	TRBJ1-6	TRBD1	few	CASKPGQGRYNSPLHF	TGTGCCAGCAAACCGGGACAGGGTAGGTATAATTCACCCCTCCACTTT
TRBV9	TRBJ1-4	-	-	CASSVTSGSNEKLFF	TGTGCCAGCAGCGTGACCTCAGGAAGTAATGAAAAACTGTTTTTT
TRBV6-6	TRBJ2-7	TRBD1	few	CASSYRDSSSYEQYF	TGTGCCAGCAGTTACAGGGACAGCAGCTCCTACGAGCAGTACTTC
TRBV19	TRBJ1-1	TRBD1	-	CASSTARQGKNTEAFF	TGTGCCAGTAGTACTGCCAGACAGGGCAAGAACACTGAAGCTTTCTTT
TRBV12-5	TRBJ2-6	-	-	CASGLGRYSGANVLTF	TGTGCTAGTGGTTTGGGCCGCTACTCTGGGGCCAACGTCCTGACTTTC
TRBV10-3	TRBJ2-7	TRBD2	-	CAITRTSGGFLEQYF	TGTGCCATCACCAGGACTAGCGGGGGGTTCTTAGAGCAGTACTTC
TRBV18	TRBJ2-5	TRBD1	-	CASSAQGDQETQYF	TGTGCCAGCTCCGCCCAGGGGGATCAAGAGACCCAGTACTTC
TRBV9	TRBJ1-1	TRBD1	-	CASSDPRGTGGYTEAFF	TGTGCCAGCAGCGACCCCCGTGGGACAGGGGGTTACACTGAAGCTTTCTTT
TRBV18	TRBJ2-7	TRBD1	-	CASSPQMDRRYEQYF	TGTGCCAGCTCACCGCAGATGGACAGGAGATACGAGCAGTACTTC
TRBV29-1	TRBJ1-2	-	-	CSVYRDESYGYTF	TGCAGCGTTTACAGGGACGAGAGCTATGGCTACACCTTC
TRBV28	TRBJ1-5	-	-	CASSPDRYSNQPQHF	TGTGCCAGCAGTCCCGACAGATATAGCAATCAGCCCCAGCATTTT
TRBV9	TRBJ1-1	TRBD1	-	CASSVGTGGKNTEAFF	TGTGCCAGCAGCGTAGGGACAGGGGGAAAAAACACTGAAGCTTTCTTT
TRBV7-6	TRBJ2-5	TRBD2	once	CASSFRRAGGRETQYF	TGTGCCAGCAGCTTTCGTCGAGCGGGGGGGCGAGAGACCCAGTACTTC
TRBV7-6	TRBJ2-2	-	-	CASSLSWGPGTGELFF	TGTGCCAGCAGCTTAAGTTGGGGGCCGGGGACCGGGGAGCTGTTTTTT
TRBV11-2	TRBJ1-2	-	-	CASSFGQNGYTF	TGTGCCAGCAGCTTTGGGCAGAATGGCTACACCTTC
TRBV7-8	TRBJ1-4	-	-	CASSLAGGNEKLFF	TGTGCCAGCAGCTTAGCAGGGGGTAACGAAAAACTGTTTTTT
TRBV29-1	TRBJ1-3	-	-	CSAQRFSGNTIYF	TGCAGCGCCCAGCGGTTCTCTGGAAACACCATATATTTT
TRBV27	TRBJ2-5	TRBD2	-	CASRGLAAQETQYF	TGTGCCAGCAGAGGACTAGCGGCCCAAGAGACCCAGTACTTC
TRBV18	TRBJ2-6	TRBD1	-	CASSPRGTGTSGANVLTF	TGTGCCAGCTCACCACGGGGGACAGGAACTTCTGGGGCCAACGTCCTGACTTTC
TRBV28	TRBJ1-6	TRBD1	-	CASSPGGRARGNSPLHF	TGTGCCAGCAGCCCAGGGGGTAGGGCACGAGGTAATTCACCCCTCCACTTT
TRBV11-3	TRBJ2-7	TRBD2	-	CASSLVPPGLAGFEQYF	TGTGCCAGCAGCTTGGTGCCCCCGGGACTAGCGGGATTCGAGCAGTACTTC
TRBV5-1	TRBJ2-7	-	-	CASSLVMNSPYEQYF	TGCGCCAGCAGCTTGGTGATGAACAGCCCGTACGAGCAGTACTTC
TRBV5-1	TRBJ1-6	-	-	CASSPAGTPTFPYNSPLHF	TGCGCCAGCAGCCCAGCCGGGACACCAACATTCCCCTATAATTCACCCCTCCACTTT
TRBV10-3	TRBJ2-1	TRBD2	few	CAISPGLAGGPLVWFF	TGTGCCATCAGCCCCGGACTAGCGGGAGGGCCTTTGGTGTGGTTCTTC
TRBV7-9	TRBJ2-7	-	-	CASSLSFGTPSYEQYF	TGTGCCAGCAGCTTATCATTCGGGACTCCCTCCTACGAGCAGTACTTC
TRBV28	TRBJ1-2	TRBD1	-	CASSLDRGPRGYTF	TGTGCCAGCAGCCTAGACAGGGGGCCTCGGGGCTACACCTTC
TRBV2	TRBJ2-7	TRBD1	-	CASTGTGETKQYF	TGTGCCTCGACCGGGACAGGGGAAACGAAGCAGTACTTC
TRBV5-6	TRBJ1-4	-	-	CASSLLSYGTNEKLFF	TGTGCCAGCAGCTTATTATCTTACGGGACTAATGAAAAACTGTTTTTT
TRBV5-4	TRBJ2-7	TRBD2	-	CASSVGTSGSYEQYF	TGTGCCAGCAGCGTCGGGACTAGCGGCTCCTACGAGCAGTACTTC
TRBV7-2	TRBJ1-5	-	-	CASSLGAGTSQPQHF	TGTGCCAGCAGCTTAGGGGCCGGTACTAGTCAGCCCCAGCATTTT
TRBV5-6	TRBJ2-2	-	-	CASSPLGGFEGTGELFF	TGTGCCAGCAGCCCACTTGGTGGCTTTGAGGGCACCGGGGAGCTGTTTTTT
TRBV2	TRBJ2-1	-	-	CASSTEGGGNEQFF	TGTGCCAGCTCCACTGAGGGGGGGGGCAATGAGCAGTTCTTC
TRBV11-3	TRBJ1-5	TRBD1	once	CASRLIGQGSNQPQHF	TGTGCCAGCAGACTTATCGGACAGGGGAGCAATCAGCCCCAGCATTTT
TRBV5-1	TRBJ2-3	-	-	CASSLAASFSTDTQYF	TGCGCCAGCAGCTTGGCCGCAAGCTTTAGCACAGATACGCAGTATTTT